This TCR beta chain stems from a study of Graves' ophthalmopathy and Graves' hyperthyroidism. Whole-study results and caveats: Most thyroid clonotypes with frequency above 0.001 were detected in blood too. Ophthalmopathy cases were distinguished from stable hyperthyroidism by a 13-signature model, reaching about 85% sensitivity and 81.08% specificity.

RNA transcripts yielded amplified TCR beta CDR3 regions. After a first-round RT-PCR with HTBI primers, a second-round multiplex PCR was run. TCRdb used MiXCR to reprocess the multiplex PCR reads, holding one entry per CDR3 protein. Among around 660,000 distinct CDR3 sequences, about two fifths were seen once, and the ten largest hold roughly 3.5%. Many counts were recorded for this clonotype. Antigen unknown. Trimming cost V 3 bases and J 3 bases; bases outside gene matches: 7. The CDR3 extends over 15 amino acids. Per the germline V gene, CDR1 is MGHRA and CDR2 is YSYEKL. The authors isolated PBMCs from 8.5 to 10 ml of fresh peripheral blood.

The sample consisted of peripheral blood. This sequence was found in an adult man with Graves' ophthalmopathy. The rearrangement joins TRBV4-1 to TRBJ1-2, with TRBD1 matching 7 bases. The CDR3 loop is CASSQTTGMYYGYTF. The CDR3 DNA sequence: TGCGCCAGCAGCCAGACGACAGGGATGTACTATGGCTACACCTTC.